This is a list of T cell receptor beta chains from one sample in a study of glioma-infiltrating T cells. One entry per CDR3 protein, called by TCRdb with MiXCR from the multiplex PCR reads. The table shows about 180,000 distinct CDR3 sequences, with around 40% occurring only once. Sequences were obtained from glioma tissue, nonneoplastic brain tissue, or PBMCs (not recorded which). The receptor source for this set is a human donor with low-grade glioma or glioblastoma, undergoing nonglioma brain surgery, or in good health (not recorded which). The CDR3 runs from the conserved cysteine through the conserved F or W. The D gene is left open where the match is weak. Where a row states a size, it is once, few, many or the class of an expanded clone; other rows omit it.

clone_size | j_call | v_call | d_call | cdr3_nt | cdr3_aa
many | TRBJ2-5 | TRBV20-1 | NA | TGCAGTGCTAGGGAGACTTTCCCCGCTGGAGAGACCCAGTACTTC | CSARETFPAGETQYF
many | TRBJ1-5 | TRBV20-1 | TRBD1 | TGCAGTGCTAGACCCCCCGGGACAGGGTTGTTAGGCAATCAGCCCCAGCATTTT | CSARPPGTGLLGNQPQHF
NA | TRBJ2-3 | TRBV20-1 | NA | TGCAGTACCAGGCGCCCCGGAGGTGCAGATACGCAGTATTTT | CSTRRPGGADTQYF
NA | TRBJ1-1 | TRBV19 | NA | TGTGCCAGTAGTAATATCAGGAACACTGAATCTTTCTTT | CASSNIRNTESFF
many | TRBJ2-1 | TRBV7-9 | TRBD1 | TGTGCCAGCGCCGGGACAGGAATATACAATGAGCAGTTCTTC | CASAGTGIYNEQFF
medium-sized | TRBJ2-5 | TRBV7-2 | NA | TGTGCCAGCAGCTTACTCGCAGCTGAAGAGACCCAGTACTTC | CASSLLAAEETQYF
once | TRBJ1-1 | TRBV29-1 | NA | TGCAGCGTTGAAGGGACTGCGAACACTGAAGCTTTCTTT | CSVEGTANTEAFF
many | TRBJ1-2 | TRBV7-9 | TRBD1 | TGTGCCAGCAGCCATATTCCGGGACAGGGGGATCAGTTCGGCTACACCTTC | CASSHIPGQGDQFGYTF
once | TRBJ2-1 | TRBV2 | NA | TGTGCCAGCAGTGAACGAGAGCTAGCGAAAAATAAGCAGTTCTTC | CASSERELAKNKQFF
few | TRBJ1-3 | TRBV6-1 | NA | TGTGCCAGCAGTTCGGCAGTTAATGGAAACACCATATATTTT | CASSSAVNGNTIYF
many | TRBJ1-5 | TRBV7-6 | NA | TGTGCCAGCAGCTTAGGCACAGATAATCAGCCCCAGCATTTT | CASSLGTDNQPQHF
few | TRBJ1-2 | TRBV11-2 | NA | TGTGCCAGCAGCTTAGATAGGTGGAACTATGGCTACACCTTC | CASSLDRWNYGYTF
many | TRBJ1-5 | TRBV15 | NA | TGTGCCACCAGCAGAGGGCAGACAGATAGCAATCAGCCCCAGCATTTT | CATSRGQTDSNQPQHF
many | TRBJ2-3 | TRBV7-8 | NA | TGTGCCAGCAGCCCCCGGTCGCCAGATACGCAGTATTTT | CASSPRSPDTQYF
NA | TRBJ2-1 | TRBV9 | NA | TGTGCCAGCAGCTCCAGGTCTGCATACAATGAGCAGTTCTTC | CASSSRSAYNEQFF
NA | TRBJ2-5 | TRBV3-1 | NA | TGTGCCAGCAGCCTCAGCGGACCTGGAGAGACCCAGTACTTC | CASSLSGPGETQYF
NA | TRBJ2-5 | TRBV5-4 | NA | TGTGCCAGCAGCTTGGCCGGGACAACCCAAGAGACCCAGTACTTC | CASSLAGTTQETQYF
NA | TRBJ2-7 | TRBV7-2 | TRBD2 | TGTGCCAGCAGCCTACTAGCGGGAGTGGTCTACGAGCAGTACTTC | CASSLLAGVVYEQYF
few | TRBJ2-1 | TRBV5-1 | TRBD2 | TGCGCCAGCAGCTTGGTGCCTAGCGGGGCCAATGAGCAGTTCTTC | CASSLVPSGANEQFF
NA | TRBJ2-1 | TRBV6-2/TRBV6-3 | NA | TGTGCCAGCAGCCCAATTGCCGCCGGTATATTTGAGCAGTTCTTC | CASSPIAAGIFEQFF
many | TRBJ2-7 | TRBV19 | NA | TGTGCCAGTAGTATAGGCACCCTACCCTGGGGAGAGCAGTACTTC | CASSIGTLPWGEQYF
NA | TRBJ2-7 | TRBV5-1 | NA | TGCGCCAGCAGCTTGGGGACACCATCCTACGAGCAGTACTTC | CASSLGTPSYEQYF
once | TRBJ2-7 | TRBV20-1 | TRBD2 | TGCAGTGCGACCGGGACTAGCGCGACCTACCAGCAGTACTTC | CSATGTSATYQQYF
many | TRBJ2-7 | TRBV4-1 | NA | TGCGCCAGCAGCCAACCGGGGACGGCACGATCCTACGAGCAGTACTTC | CASSQPGTARSYEQYF
NA | TRBJ2-1 | TRBV28 | TRBD2 | TGTGCCAGCAGTTTATGGGACTTAGGGACTAGCGGGAGAGGGAGTGAGCAGTTCTTC | CASSLWDLGTSGRGSEQFF
NA | TRBJ1-2 | TRBV29-1 | NA | TGCAGCGTTGAGGAACGGATATATGGCTACACCTTC | CSVEERIYGYTF
NA | TRBJ2-7 | TRBV6-2/TRBV6-3 | NA | TGTGCCAGCAGGGTAACGGGATCCTACGAGCAGTACTTC | CASRVTGSYEQYF
many | TRBJ2-2 | TRBV28 | TRBD2 | TGTGCCAGTTTGGGTCTGACTAGCGGGAATGTCGGGGAGCTGTTTTTT | CASLGLTSGNVGELFF
many | TRBJ1-4 | TRBV28 | TRBD1 | TGTGCCAGCAGTCTACAGGGGGGAGCTAATGAAAAACTGTTTTTT | CASSLQGGANEKLFF
NA | TRBJ2-7 | TRBV19 | NA | TGTGCCACCAAGACCGGCTCTGAGCAGTACTTC | CATKTGSEQYF
many | TRBJ2-7 | TRBV2 | NA | TGTGCCAGCAGTGGGGACGGCTCCTACGAGCAGTACTTC | CASSGDGSYEQYF
NA | TRBJ1-1 | TRBV9 | NA | TGTGCCAGCAGCGTAGCCGGAGGATGGAACACTGAAGCTTTCTTT | CASSVAGGWNTEAFF
many | TRBJ1-1 | TRBV3-1 | NA | TGTGCCAGCAGCCAAGAGGGGACTGAAGCTTTCTTT | CASSQEGTEAFF
few | TRBJ1-1 | TRBV12-3/TRBV12-4 | NA | TGTGCCAGCAGCCTTCCCCGGTCGGTAAACACTGAAGCTTTCTTT | CASSLPRSVNTEAFF
few | TRBJ2-7 | TRBV2 | NA | TGTGCCAGCAGTGCCAAATACGAGCAGTACTTC | CASSAKYEQYF
NA | TRBJ2-7 | TRBV3-1 | NA | TGTGCCAGCAGCCATGAAGCCTACGAGCAGTACTTC | CASSHEAYEQYF
many | TRBJ2-1 | TRBV6-1 | NA | TGTGCCAGCACCAACCCACAGGGATTCAATGAGCAGTTCTTC | CASTNPQGFNEQFF
many | TRBJ2-1 | TRBV2 | TRBD1 | TGTGCCAGCAGTGAATCGGCAGGGGGTTACAATGAGCAGTTCTTC | CASSESAGGYNEQFF
NA | TRBJ2-5 | TRBV12-3/TRBV12-4 | TRBD1 | TGTGCCAGCAGCAGGACAGGGGTACAAGAGACCCAGTACTTC | CASSRTGVQETQYF
NA | TRBJ2-3 | TRBV5-4 | NA | TGTGCCAGCAGCTCCCGGAGAGATACGCAGTATTTT | CASSSRRDTQYF
many | TRBJ2-4 | TRBV5-4 | NA | TGTGCCAGCAGCGTCGGGGTCTTGGACATTCAGTACTTC | CASSVGVLDIQYF
NA | TRBJ2-3 | TRBV6-4 | NA | TGTGCCAGCAAACAACTACTTTTTTGCGGGGGCGCTTTCCTTGATACGCAGTATTTT | CASKQLLFCGGAFLDTQYF
NA | TRBJ2-3 | TRBV28 | NA | TGTGCCACCTTCGGGGCGCGATTTATCGCAGATACGCAGTATTTT | CATFGARFIADTQYF
NA | TRBJ1-1 | TRBV20-1 | TRBD1 | TGCAGTGCTCGCTCCTGGACAGGGTGGATGAACACTGAAGCTCTCTTT | CSARSWTGWMNTEALF
many | TRBJ2-3 | TRBV6-2/TRBV6-3 | TRBD1 | TGTGCCAGCACCACCCGGACAGGAATTGCCACAGATACGCAGTATTTT | CASTTRTGIATDTQYF
NA | TRBJ2-7 | TRBV4-1 | NA | TGCGCCAGCAGCCAGACAGTTTCCGAGCAGTACTTC | CASSQTVSEQYF
many | TRBJ1-5 | TRBV24-1 | NA | TGTGCCACCAGTGATCCCGCGTCGGCCCAGCATTTT | CATSDPASAQHF
many | TRBJ2-7 | TRBV6-1 | TRBD2 | TGTGCCAGCAGTCGCCGGGACTACGCAAGTAAGTCCTACGAGCAGTACTTC | CASSRRDYASKSYEQYF
many | TRBJ1-1 | TRBV28 | TRBD1 | TGTGCCAGCATTAGCTTAAGGGACAGGGGAAGGAACACTGAAGCTTTCTTT | CASISLRDRGRNTEAFF
many | TRBJ2-5 | TRBV20-1 | TRBD2 | TGCAGTGCTGGGAGACTAGCGGGAGGCCAAGAGACCCAGTACTTC | CSAGRLAGGQETQYF
many | TRBJ2-5 | TRBV28 | NA | TGTGCCAGCAGCCCCCCCTGGCGTACAGGGCAGGTAGAGACCCAGTACTTC | CASSPPWRTGQVETQYF
many | TRBJ1-1 | TRBV6-1 | NA | TGTGCCAGCAGTTCCATAAGACAGAACACTGAAGCTTTCTTT | CASSSIRQNTEAFF
few | TRBJ1-5 | TRBV19 | NA | TGTGCCAGTAGCCCAGGGACGGTTCAGCCCCAGCATTTT | CASSPGTVQPQHF